The present entry profiles one T cell receptor beta chain with its context. Its antigen is as yet unknown. Primers for the PCR totalled 60 Vbeta and 13 Jbeta. The table came from immunoSEQ multiplex PCR; TCRdb's copy has only in-frame clones and leaves some out. This sample yields about 190,000 clones, of which around 80% are seen a single time; around 2% belongs to the top ten. This sample stems from a study of cytomegalovirus exposure and HLA in healthy donors. The study, taken as a whole, reports: Analysis performed later found 15,000 or so TCR beta sequences associated with HLA alleles at 0.05 false discovery rate.

Germline CDR1 MDHEN, CDR2 SYDVKM. CDR3 length: 14 amino acids. Deletions cut 8 bases from V and 3 bases from J, with 13 bases between. V usage is TRBV28 and J usage is TRBJ2-2, with D possibly TRBD1 on 8 matching bases. The sequencing sample was made of PBMCs. The origin of this receptor is a man younger than 30 in good health and CMV-seronegative. The CDR3 DNA is TGTGCCAGCGACACAGGGGGGGACACCGGGGAGCTGTTTTTT. Its protein product is CASDTGGDTGELFF.